These T cell receptor beta chains were read from a single sample in a study of human T cells and chemical hapten exposure. Via MiXCR, TCRdb re-called the RACE reads, giving one row per CDR3 protein. Among about 40,000 distinct CDR3 sequences, roughly 10% were seen once, and the ten largest hold approximately 6.2%. The sequencing used whole blood, collected in connection with sensitization to the hapten diphenylcyclopropenone (DPC). These receptor sequences come from a man aged 30 to 45 with alopecia areata. Some clones in this sample may be carry-over from other donors' samples. CDR3s include the opening cysteine and the closing phenylalanine or tryptophan. Each record gives: CDR3 protein, CDR3 DNA, D gene, clone size, V gene, J gene. A D gene is named only where the DNA matches it firmly. The size entry is marked missing in some rows and otherwise reads once, few, many or a size class.

CDR3 protein: CASSRDQTDTQYF
CDR3 DNA: TGTGCCAGCAGCCGGGACCAGACAGATACGCAGTATTTT
D gene: NA
clone size: many
V gene: TRBV12-3/TRBV12-4
J gene: TRBJ2-3

CDR3 protein: CNSIRTDKASGANVLTF
CDR3 DNA: TGCAACAGCATAAGGACAGACAAGGCGTCTGGGGCCAACGTCCTGACTTTC
D gene: NA
clone size: many
V gene: TRBV2
J gene: TRBJ2-6

CDR3 protein: CASSPRHFQETQYF
CDR3 DNA: TGTGCCAGTAGTCCTCGACATTTCCAAGAGACCCAGTACTTC
D gene: NA
clone size: many
V gene: TRBV19
J gene: TRBJ2-5

CDR3 protein: CASSRGLAGILEQFF
CDR3 DNA: TGTGCCAGCAGCCGAGGACTAGCGGGGATTCTCGAGCAGTTCTTC
D gene: TRBD2
clone size: many
V gene: TRBV6-6
J gene: TRBJ2-1

CDR3 protein: CASSPVSQAFKNIQYF
CDR3 DNA: TGTGCCAGCTCACCAGTCAGCCAAGCCTTCAAAAACATTCAGTACTTC
D gene: NA
clone size: NA
V gene: TRBV18
J gene: TRBJ2-4

CDR3 protein: CASSQEIAGEGVDTQYF
CDR3 DNA: TGTGCCAGCAGCCAAGAAATTGCGGGAGAGGGTGTAGATACGCAGTATTTT
D gene: TRBD2
clone size: NA
V gene: TRBV3-1
J gene: TRBJ2-3

CDR3 protein: CASSFPGQGAYEQYF
CDR3 DNA: TGCGCCAGCAGCTTTCCGGGACAGGGGGCCTACGAGCAGTACTTC
D gene: TRBD1
clone size: NA
V gene: TRBV5-1
J gene: TRBJ2-7

CDR3 protein: CASSKGTANQPQHF
CDR3 DNA: TGTGCCAGCAGCAAGGGGACAGCCAATCAGCCCCAGCATTTT
D gene: TRBD1
clone size: many
V gene: TRBV9
J gene: TRBJ1-5

CDR3 protein: CASSLSFGTSVDTQYF
CDR3 DNA: TGTGCCAGCAGCTTATCCTTCGGGACTAGCGTAGATACGCAGTATTTT
D gene: TRBD2
clone size: NA
V gene: TRBV7-2
J gene: TRBJ2-3

CDR3 protein: CASSRDRGPHGYTF
CDR3 DNA: TGTGCCAGCAGTCGGGACAGGGGGCCCCATGGCTACACCTTC
D gene: TRBD1
clone size: many
V gene: TRBV6-5
J gene: TRBJ1-2

CDR3 protein: CASSSRTSGSEQFF
CDR3 DNA: TGTGCCAGCAGCTCCAGGACTAGCGGGAGTGAGCAGTTCTTC
D gene: TRBD2
clone size: few
V gene: TRBV7-6
J gene: TRBJ2-1

CDR3 protein: CSCSGSSYNEQFF
CDR3 DNA: TGCAGTTGTAGCGGGAGCTCCTACAATGAGCAGTTCTTC
D gene: TRBD2
clone size: NA
V gene: TRBV20-1
J gene: TRBJ2-1

CDR3 protein: CASSVWEAQPQHF
CDR3 DNA: TGTGCCAGTTCCGTGTGGGAGGCTCAGCCCCAGCATTTT
D gene: NA
clone size: NA
V gene: TRBV19
J gene: TRBJ1-5

CDR3 protein: CASSVALNTEAFF
CDR3 DNA: TGTGCCAGCAGCGTAGCGCTGAACACTGAAGCTTTCTTT
D gene: NA
clone size: many
V gene: TRBV9
J gene: TRBJ1-1

CDR3 protein: CASSLDGVGTQYF
CDR3 DNA: TGCGCCAGCAGCTTGGACGGGGTCGGGACCCAGTACTTC
D gene: NA
clone size: NA
V gene: TRBV5-1
J gene: TRBJ2-5

CDR3 protein: CASSLAHLTYF
CDR3 DNA: TGTGCCAGCAGTTTAGCTCATTTGACGTACTTC
D gene: NA
clone size: NA
V gene: TRBV12-3/TRBV12-4
J gene: TRBJ2-4

CDR3 protein: CASSFRLAGGNRPTDTQYF
CDR3 DNA: TGTGCCAGCAGTTTTAGGCTAGCGGGCGGAAACCGACCCACAGATACGCAGTATTTT
D gene: TRBD2
clone size: many
V gene: TRBV6-2/TRBV6-3
J gene: TRBJ2-3

CDR3 protein: CASSSYTGTGAETQYF
CDR3 DNA: TGTGCCAGCAGCTCATATACCGGGACAGGGGCAGAGACCCAGTACTTC
D gene: TRBD1
clone size: many
V gene: TRBV13
J gene: TRBJ2-5

CDR3 protein: CASKEGGVKETQYF
CDR3 DNA: TGTGCCAGCAAGGAAGGCGGGGTAAAAGAGACCCAGTACTTC
D gene: NA
clone size: few
V gene: TRBV6-2/TRBV6-3
J gene: TRBJ2-5

CDR3 protein: CASSLELNTEAFF
CDR3 DNA: TGTGCCAGCAGCTTGGAACTGAACACTGAAGCTTTCTTT
D gene: NA
clone size: medium-sized
V gene: TRBV7-8
J gene: TRBJ1-1

CDR3 protein: CSARGPPGNIQYF
CDR3 DNA: TGCAGTGCTAGAGGGCCTCCGGGAAACATTCAGTACTTC
D gene: NA
clone size: few
V gene: TRBV20-1
J gene: TRBJ2-4

CDR3 protein: CASSLLAGGYGETQYF
CDR3 DNA: TGTGCCAGCAGTTTACTCGCGGGAGGGTATGGTGAGACCCAGTACTTC
D gene: TRBD2
clone size: NA
V gene: TRBV28
J gene: TRBJ2-5

CDR3 protein: CASSASGATGELFF
CDR3 DNA: TGTGCCAGCAGTGCCTCGGGAGCCACCGGGGAGCTGTTTTTT
D gene: NA
clone size: few
V gene: TRBV6-4
J gene: TRBJ2-2

CDR3 protein: CASSFGGTNTEAFF
CDR3 DNA: TGTGCCAGCAGTTTCGGGGGTACGAACACTGAAGCTTTCTTT
D gene: NA
clone size: few
V gene: TRBV28
J gene: TRBJ1-1

CDR3 protein: CSAHGLAGDYNEQFF
CDR3 DNA: TGCAGTGCCCATGGACTAGCGGGAGACTACAATGAGCAGTTCTTC
D gene: TRBD2
clone size: many
V gene: TRBV20-1
J gene: TRBJ2-1

CDR3 protein: CASSFWGGRGETQYF
CDR3 DNA: TGTGCCAGCAGTTTTTGGGGGGGCCGTGGAGAGACCCAGTACTTC
D gene: NA
clone size: few
V gene: TRBV12-3/TRBV12-4
J gene: TRBJ2-5

CDR3 protein: CASSELAGAYNEQFF
CDR3 DNA: TGTGCCAGCAGTGAACTAGCGGGGGCCTACAATGAGCAGTTCTTC
D gene: TRBD2
clone size: many
V gene: TRBV2
J gene: TRBJ2-1

CDR3 protein: CASSKRGGTDTQYF
CDR3 DNA: TGTGCCAGCAGTAAGCGGGGGGGCACAGATACGCAGTATTTT
D gene: TRBD2
clone size: many
V gene: TRBV6-2/TRBV6-3
J gene: TRBJ2-3

CDR3 protein: CASSGGLAGSSGANVLTF
CDR3 DNA: TGTGCCAGCAGCGGGGGACTAGCGGGATCATCTGGGGCCAACGTCCTGACTTTC
D gene: TRBD2
clone size: many
V gene: TRBV2
J gene: TRBJ2-6

CDR3 protein: CSVEVTLAGGGEQFF
CDR3 DNA: TGCAGCGTTGAAGTGACTTTAGCGGGAGGGGGTGAGCAGTTCTTC
D gene: TRBD2
clone size: many
V gene: TRBV29-1
J gene: TRBJ2-1

CDR3 protein: CASSEGRGTQYF
CDR3 DNA: TGTGCCAGCAGTGAAGGGCGTGGGACCCAGTACTTC
D gene: NA
clone size: few
V gene: TRBV2
J gene: TRBJ2-5

CDR3 protein: CASSSQWAQENEQFF
CDR3 DNA: TGTGCCAGCAGCTCACAGTGGGCGCAGGAAAATGAGCAGTTCTTC
D gene: NA
clone size: NA
V gene: TRBV7-9
J gene: TRBJ2-1

CDR3 protein: CASSFLGPRLWGNQPQHF
CDR3 DNA: TGTGCCAGCTCATTCCTCGGGCCACGGCTTTGGGGAAATCAGCCCCAGCATTTT
D gene: NA
clone size: many
V gene: TRBV18
J gene: TRBJ1-5

CDR3 protein: CASSRNRGTLYEQFF
CDR3 DNA: TGTGCCAGCAGCCGAAACAGGGGAACCCTTTATGAGCAGTTCTTC
D gene: TRBD1
clone size: few
V gene: TRBV11-2
J gene: TRBJ2-1

CDR3 protein: CASSVSVQGSQPQHF
CDR3 DNA: TGTGCCAGCAGTGTGTCCGTACAGGGGAGTCAGCCCCAGCATTTT
D gene: TRBD1
clone size: many
V gene: TRBV2
J gene: TRBJ1-5

CDR3 protein: CSAKRLGQGLTTNEKLFF
CDR3 DNA: TGCAGTGCTAAGAGGTTGGGACAGGGATTAACAACTAATGAAAAACTGTTTTTT
D gene: TRBD1
clone size: NA
V gene: TRBV20-1
J gene: TRBJ1-4

CDR3 protein: CASSLVQGVYNEQFF
CDR3 DNA: TGCGCCAGCAGCTTGGTCCAGGGGGTCTACAATGAGCAGTTCTTC
D gene: TRBD1
clone size: many
V gene: TRBV5-1
J gene: TRBJ2-1

CDR3 protein: CASSLRGTATEAFF
CDR3 DNA: TGTGCCAGCAGTTTAAGGGGGACAGCCACTGAAGCTTTCTTT
D gene: TRBD1
clone size: NA
V gene: TRBV12-3/TRBV12-4
J gene: TRBJ1-1

CDR3 protein: CASSLRRTGANVLTF
CDR3 DNA: TGTGCCAGCAGTTTACGTAGAACTGGGGCCAACGTCCTGACTTTC
D gene: NA
clone size: many
V gene: TRBV12-3/TRBV12-4
J gene: TRBJ2-6

CDR3 protein: CASSSRRSSYNSPLHF
CDR3 DNA: TGCGCCAGCAGCTCGCGACGGAGCTCCTATAATTCACCCCTCCACTTT
D gene: NA
clone size: many
V gene: TRBV5-1
J gene: TRBJ1-6

CDR3 protein: CASSIHLSGELLSNQPQHF
CDR3 DNA: TGTGCCAGCAGCATCCACCTCTCTGGGGAGTTGCTTAGCAATCAGCCCCAGCATTTT
D gene: NA
clone size: many
V gene: TRBV21-1
J gene: TRBJ1-5

CDR3 protein: CASSPLRAGKDGKLFF
CDR3 DNA: TGTGCCAGCAGCCCCCTTAGGGCAGGGAAAGATGGAAAACTGTTTTTT
D gene: NA
clone size: few
V gene: TRBV14
J gene: TRBJ1-4

CDR3 protein: CASRRQGLSSGANVLTF
CDR3 DNA: TGTGCCAGCAGGAGACAGGGTTTAAGTTCTGGGGCCAACGTCCTGACTTTC
D gene: TRBD1
clone size: NA
V gene: TRBV12-3/TRBV12-4
J gene: TRBJ2-6

CDR3 protein: CASSHDRVGVDSPLHF
CDR3 DNA: TGTGCCAGCTCACACGACAGGGTTGGAGTAGATTCACCCCTCCACTTT
D gene: TRBD1
clone size: NA
V gene: TRBV18
J gene: TRBJ1-6

CDR3 protein: CASSLALGGNQPQHF
CDR3 DNA: TGTGCCAGCAGCTTAGCTCTCGGCGGCAATCAGCCCCAGCATTTT
D gene: NA
clone size: NA
V gene: TRBV7-2
J gene: TRBJ1-5